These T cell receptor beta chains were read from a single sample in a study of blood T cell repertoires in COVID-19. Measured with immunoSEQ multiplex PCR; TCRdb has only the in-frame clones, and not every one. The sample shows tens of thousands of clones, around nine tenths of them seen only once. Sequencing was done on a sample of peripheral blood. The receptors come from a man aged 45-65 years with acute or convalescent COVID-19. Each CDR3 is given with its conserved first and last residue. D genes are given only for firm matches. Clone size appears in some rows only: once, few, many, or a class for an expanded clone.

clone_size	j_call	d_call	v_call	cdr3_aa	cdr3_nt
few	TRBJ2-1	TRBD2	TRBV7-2	CASSSDRFSGSFSYNEQFF	TGTGCCAGCAGCTCCGACCGGTTTAGCGGGAGCTTCTCCTACAATGAGCAGTTCTTC
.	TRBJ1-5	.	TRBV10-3	CAISESEQGGNQPQHF	TGTGCCATCAGTGAGTCGGAACAGGGCGGCAATCAGCCCCAGCATTTT
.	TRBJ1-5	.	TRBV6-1	CASSETYRRFNQPQHF	TGTGCCAGCAGTGAAACTTACAGACGATTTAATCAGCCCCAGCATTTT
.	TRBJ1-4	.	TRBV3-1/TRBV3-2	CASSPRGRGATNEKLFF	TGTGCCAGCAGCCCCAGGGGACGTGGGGCAACTAATGAAAAACTGTTTTTT
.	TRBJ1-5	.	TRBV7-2	CASTVVRDNYSNQPQHF	TGTGCCAGCACCGTAGTCCGGGACAACTATAGCAATCAGCCCCAGCATTTT
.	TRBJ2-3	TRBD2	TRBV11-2	CASSLLSGGHSTDTQYF	TGTGCCAGCAGCTTACTAAGCGGGGGGCATAGCACAGATACGCAGTATTTT
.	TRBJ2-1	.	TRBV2	CASSWQGGEVEQFF	TGTGCCAGCTCTTGGCAGGGTGGGGAGGTTGAGCAGTTCTTC
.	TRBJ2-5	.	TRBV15	CATSGGMETQYF	TGTGCCACCAGTGGGGGCATGGAGACCCAGTACTTC
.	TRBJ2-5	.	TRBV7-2	CASSLGQQETQYF	TGTGCCAGCAGCTTAGGACAGCAAGAGACCCAGTACTTC
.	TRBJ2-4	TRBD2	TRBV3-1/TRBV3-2	CASSHRTSGIAKNIQYF	TGTGCCAGCAGCCATCGGACTAGCGGGATAGCCAAAAACATTCAGTACTTC
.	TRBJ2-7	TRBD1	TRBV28	CASRTGDYEQYF	TGTGCCAGCAGGACAGGGGACTACGAGCAGTACTTC
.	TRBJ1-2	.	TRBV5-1	CASSLGGMGSSPGYTF	TGCGCCAGCAGCTTGGGAGGGATGGGCAGCTCTCCTGGCTACACCTTC
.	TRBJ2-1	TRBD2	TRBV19	CASTEGLAGYNEQFF	TGTGCCAGTACCGAAGGACTAGCGGGGTACAATGAGCAGTTCTTC
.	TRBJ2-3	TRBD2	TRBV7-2	CASSPRSGVATDTQYF	TGTGCCAGCAGCCCTCGAAGCGGGGTGGCTACAGATACGCAGTATTTT
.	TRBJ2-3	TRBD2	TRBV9	CASSAATSSGGSLDTQYF	TGTGCCAGCAGCGCGGCCACTTCTAGCGGGGGGTCCTTAGATACGCAGTATTTT
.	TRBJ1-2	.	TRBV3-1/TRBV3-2	CASSQRAAGGYTF	TGTGCCAGCAGCCAGCGGGCCGCTGGGGGCTACACCTTC
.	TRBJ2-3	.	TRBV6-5	CASSYAQRTDTQYF	TGTGCCAGCAGTTACGCACAGCGCACAGATACGCAGTATTTT
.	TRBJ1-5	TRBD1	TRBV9	CASSTGTGKGQPQHF	TGTGCCAGCAGTACCGGGACAGGGAAGGGGCAGCCCCAGCATTTT